A few counts support the clone carrying this T cell receptor (beta chain). Some clones are missing from TCRdb's copy, which holds only in-frame ones; the method was immunoSEQ multiplex PCR. The data show 60,000 to 75,000 clones, with approximately 78% seen just once and roughly an eighth held by the top ten. This sample is part of a study of blood T cell repertoires in COVID-19. Study in general: Donors in the United States, Italy and Spain gave samples during acute or convalescent COVID-19.

This CDR3 has 13 residues. Germline V gene sequence: CDR1 LGHDT, CDR2 YNNKEL (reference sequence). V was clipped by 7 bases and J by 0 bases, with 8 bases between them. The J gene is TRBJ2-3, the V gene TRBV3-1 (or the pseudogene TRBV3-2); D might be TRBD2 (7 bases). This receptor was identified in a human donor in a cohort sampled during active COVID-19. Sequenced sample: peripheral blood. The DNA for the CDR3 is TGTGCCAGCAAGGGGGGGAGCACAGATACGCAGTATTTT. Protein: CASKGGSTDTQYF.